Only one count was recorded for the clone carrying this TCR beta chain. Those enrolled, adults aged 18 to 89 years, came from some 23 US areas. The CDR3 runs to 16 residues. Germline loops: CDR1 MNHEY, CDR2 SMNVEV (reference sequence). Deletions cut 8 bases from V and 0 bases from J, with 17 bases between. This entry is derived from a study of blood T cell repertoires in COVID-19. Study summary: The analysed material was cDNA or gDNA that came from T cells, B-cell-depleted T cells, or PBMCs.

Original analysis: Amplification of reference gene primers was used by the study to estimate nucleated cell counts. TCRdb keeps only in-frame clones here, not all; method: immunoSEQ multiplex PCR. V, J and clone size reflect that table, while D and trimming were determined from the DNA. The data show some 460,000 clones, roughly 87% seen once. This clonotype was sampled from a woman between 18 and 30 years old with acute COVID-19. The chain is built from TRBV27 and TRBJ1-3; a weak D match, TRBD1 (5 bases). Material for sequencing was PBMCs or T cells enriched from blood (not recorded which). Here the CDR3 reads CASSSKRDYSGNTIYF. The CDR3 nucleotides read TGTGCCAGCTCCTCCAAGCGGGACTACTCTGGAAACACCATATATTTT.